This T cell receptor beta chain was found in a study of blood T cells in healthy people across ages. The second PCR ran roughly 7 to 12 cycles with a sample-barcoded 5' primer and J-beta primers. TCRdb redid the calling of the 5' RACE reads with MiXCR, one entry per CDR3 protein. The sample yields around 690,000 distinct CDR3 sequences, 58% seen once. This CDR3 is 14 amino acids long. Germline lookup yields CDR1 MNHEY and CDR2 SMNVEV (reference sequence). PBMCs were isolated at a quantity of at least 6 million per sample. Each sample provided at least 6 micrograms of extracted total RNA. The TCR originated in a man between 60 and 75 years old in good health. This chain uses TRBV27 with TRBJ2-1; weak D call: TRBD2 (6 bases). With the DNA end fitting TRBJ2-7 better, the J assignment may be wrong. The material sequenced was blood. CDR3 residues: CASSLGGTYNEQYF. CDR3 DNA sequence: TGTGCCAGCAGCCTGGGGGGAACCTACAATGAGCAGTACTTC.